A single sample is the source of the 30 T cell receptor beta chains below, sequenced in a study of T cells in Graves' hyperthyroidism and ophthalmopathy. Amplification targeted TCR beta CDR3 regions from RNA transcripts. In the first-round RT-PCR of the TCR CDR3, the HTBI primer set was used. One entry per CDR3 protein, called by TCRdb with MiXCR from the multiplex PCR reads. Among under 350,000 distinct CDR3 sequences, roughly 21% were seen once, and the ten largest hold 50%. Sequencing was performed on blood. All receptors come from a woman in her 50s with Graves' hyperthyroidism.

This clonotype has at least ten counts. The rearrangement links TRBV10-3 to TRBJ2-7; possibly TRBD2 for D (6 bases). Trimming pared 2 bases from V and 6 bases from J, leaving 11 bases between. This CDR3 spans 13 amino acids. Germline V CDR1 and CDR2: ENHRY, SYGVKD. CDR3 amino acids: CAISEREFREQYF. The CDR3 bases are TGTGCCATCAGTGAGCGGGAGTTCCGCGAGCAGTACTTC.

This clonotype was found a few times. V and J are TRBV5-6 and TRBJ2-5, with TRBD2 identical over 7 bases. V dropped 5 bases and J dropped 12; count of bases not matched to a gene: 19. The CDR3 has 15 amino acids. The germline gives CDR1 SGHDT, CDR2 YYEEEE. The CDR3 region has the DNA TGTGCCAGCAGACTTGACCGGGACTATCCTTTCAACGAGTACTTC. Encoded protein: CASRLDRDYPFNEYF.

Of note for this clonotype: No DNA is shown, since the ends of the CDR3 on it are uncertain; the CDR3 is the one TCRdb lists. The V gene is TRBV28, the J gene TRBJ1-2; TRBD1, as called in the table, went unchecked against the DNA. CDR1 and CDR2 from the germline V gene are MDHEN and SYDVKM. A total of 21 residues make up the CDR3, ends included. The CDR3 here is CASSLRFEETQYFGPGDGYTF.

This sequence joins TRBV4-1 and TRBJ1-4; 7 positions agree with TRBD1. The V gene end was trimmed by 2 bases and the J gene end by 7 bases; junction bases not matched to a gene: 10. The CDR3 is made up of 16 amino acids. CDR1 and CDR2 (germline): MGHRA, YSYEKL. The chain's CDR3 is CASSQRNRGGVEKLFF. DNA for the CDR3: TGCGCCAGCAGCCAACGTAACAGGGGAGGGGTTGAAAAACTGTTTTTT.

The genes are TRBV2 and TRBJ2-1; D is unclear. The CDR3 is 15 amino acids. The V and J ends lost 3 bases and 0 bases respectively, with 9 bases between them. CDR1 and CDR2 from the germline V gene are SNHLY and FYNNEI. The CDR3 DNA reads TGTGCCAGCAGTGAGTGGGTGAGCTCCTACAATGAGCAGTTCTTC. Its protein product is CASSEWVSSYNEQFF.

This clonotype was seen ten or more times. The chain carries TRBV7-9 and TRBJ1-6, with D tentatively TRBD1 (6 bases). The germline V gene has CDR1 SEHNR and CDR2 FQNEAQ (reference sequence). V was shortened by 6 bases and J by 11 bases, with 14 bases between the two germline ends. The CDR3 length is 13 residues. CDR3 coding DNA: TGTGCCAGCAGACCCGACAGGTCGGCACCCCTCCACTTT. It is translated as CASRPDRSAPLHF. Using reference TRBV7-9 and TRBJ1-6 for the parts outside the CDR3, the full variable domain is DTGVSQNPRHKITKRGQNVTFRCDPISEHNRLYWYRQTLGQGPEFLTYFQNEAQLEKSRLLSDRFSAERPKGSFSTLEIQRTEQGDSAMYLCASRPDRSAPLHFGNGTRLTVT.

The chain uses TRBV5-8 and TRBJ1-1; D gene ambiguous. The V gene lost 1 base and the J gene lost 0 bases, with 7 bases spanning the gap. Germline CDR1 is SGHTS and CDR2 is YDEGEE. The CDR3 runs 14 residues. The CDR3 DNA is TGTGCCAGCAGCTTGCGGAGCATGAACACTGAAGCTTTCTTT. This gives the protein CASSLRSMNTEAFF.

This clonotype was observed a handful of times. V gene TRBV6-1 combines with J gene TRBJ2-1; D could derive from TRBD1 or TRBD2 (5 bases each). V lost 1 base and J 12 bases, leaving 13 bases between the germline ends. Germline V gives CDR1 MNHNS, CDR2 SASEGT. The CDR3 is made up of 13 amino acids. The CDR3 nucleotides are TGTGCCAGCAGTGAAGGCGCAGAGAGGGGGCAGTTCTTC. It yields the protein CASSEGAERGQFF.

This clonotype was seen more than once but under ten times. The chain is built from TRBV18 and TRBJ2-3; a weak D match, TRBD1 (6 bases). V was pared by 6 bases and J by 0 bases, with 13 bases between. CDR1 is KGHSH, CDR2 LQKENI, per germline. There are 15 residues in the CDR3. As DNA, the CDR3 is TGTGCCAGCTCGTCAGGGGCTTCGAGCACAGATACGCAGTATTTT. Translating gives CASSSGASSTDTQYF.

In regard to this clonotype: One base away lies a much larger clone, so this may be a sequencing read error. The gene calls are TRBV11-2 and TRBJ2-5; either TRBD1 or TRBD2 may fit D (7 bases each). V lost 5 bases to trimming and J lost 2 bases, with 18 bases between them. Germline V gives CDR1 SGHAT, CDR2 FQNNGV. This CDR3 has 16 amino acids. DNA of the CDR3: TGTGCCAGCAGCCTAACCAGGGGGGGTCTACAAGAGACCCAGTACTTC. Protein sequence: CASSLTRGGLQETQYF.

This clonotype was observed at least ten times. The chain combines TRBV6-5 with TRBJ1-1; no clear D. Germline lookup yields CDR1 MNHEY and CDR2 SVGAGI. Trimming stripped 0 bases from V and 6 bases from J, with 8 bases between. The CDR3 is 13 residues long. The CDR3 nucleotides read TGTGCCAGCAGTTACTCGAGGGCAGCTGAAGCTTTCTTT. Translating it yields CASSYSRAAEAFF.

J is TRBJ2-3 and V is TRBV6-2 or TRBV6-3; D may be TRBD1 (5 bases). V lost 7 bases and J 1 base, leaving 15 bases between the germline ends. The CDR3 runs 15 residues. Germline V CDR1 and CDR2: MNHEY, SVGEGT. The CDR3, as DNA: TGTGCCAGCAAGGAGACAGAATCTCGCACAGATACGCAGTATTTT. This sequence encodes CASKETESRTDTQYF.

This clonotype was counted only a few times. The chain carries TRBV7-3 and TRBJ2-1, with a tentative D call TRBD2 (5 bases). Germline CDR1 and CDR2: SGHTA and FQGTGA. V lost 1 base, J lost 8 bases, and 9 bases lay in between. The CDR3 spans 13 residues. The CDR3 sequence: CASSLNFGDEQFF. CDR3 DNA sequence: TGTGCCAGCAGCTTAAATTTCGGGGATGAGCAGTTCTTC.

The rearrangement joins TRBV28 to TRBJ1-1; no reliable D call. Between the trimmed V and J ends, which lost 8 bases and 10 bases, there was a span of 8 bases. The CDR3 has 9 amino acids. The germline gives CDR1 MDHEN, CDR2 SYDVKM. As DNA, the CDR3 is TGTGCCAGCGGCCCCCGAGCTTTCTTT. Translation: CASGPRAFF.

V and J are TRBV20-1 and TRBJ2-5; a weak D match, TRBD2 (5 bases). Trimming pared 0 bases from V and 5 bases from J, leaving 22 bases between. The length of the CDR3 is 17 residues. The germline V gene has CDR1 DFQATT and CDR2 SNEGSKA (reference sequence). The CDR3 protein is CSARDLWVGELRETQYF. DNA of the CDR3: TGCAGTGCTAGAGATCTTTGGGTTGGGGAGTTGCGGGAGACCCAGTACTTC.

This clonotype was detected only a few times. The chain links TRBV10-3 to TRBJ1-4; D may be TRBD1 (6 bases). This CDR3 contains 15 residues. V lost 4 bases and J 5 bases, leaving 14 bases between the germline ends. Germline V gives CDR1 ENHRY, CDR2 SYGVKD. CDR3 residues: CAISGSQGSNEKLFF. The DNA of the CDR3 is TGTGCCATCAGTGGGTCACAGGGATCGAATGAAAAACTGTTTTTT.

Ten or more counts support this clonotype. The chain is built from TRBV11-2 and TRBJ2-1; no definite D call. Deletions cut 3 bases from V and 0 bases from J, with 12 bases between. Germline CDR1 SGHAT, CDR2 FQNNGV. The CDR3 consists of 16 residues. The CDR3 loop reads CASSFLGTSSYNEQFF. For the CDR3, the DNA is TGTGCCAGCAGCTTTTTGGGCACCAGCTCCTACAATGAGCAGTTCTTC.

V gene TRBV7-9 combines with J gene TRBJ2-1; the match to TRBD2 covers 12 bases. V lost 7 bases to trimming and J lost 8 bases; unmatched junction nucleotides: 15. The CDR3 length is 17 residues. Per the germline V gene, CDR1 is SEHNR and CDR2 is FQNEAQ (reference sequence). The CDR3 loop reads CASTTLAGGPWLDEQFF. The CDR3 DNA reads as TGTGCCAGCACCACCCTAGCGGGAGGGCCTTGGCTGGATGAGCAGTTCTTC.

This clonotype has at least ten counts. The gene calls are TRBV28 and TRBJ2-3; a weak D match, TRBD2 (6 bases). The CDR3 is 12 residues long. With 5 bases removed from V and 5 bases from J, the gap between germline ends came to 8 bases. CDR1 is MDHEN and CDR2 is SYDVKM in the germline V gene. CDR3: CASSGGLDTQYF. For the CDR3, the DNA is TGTGCCAGCAGTGGGGGACTAGATACGCAGTATTTT.

This clonotype came up many times. The chain joins TRBV30 to TRBJ2-1, with D possibly being TRBD2 (6 bases). Per the germline V gene, CDR1 is GTSNPN and CDR2 is SVGIG (reference sequence). This CDR3 comprises 14 residues. The V and J ends lost 1 base and 4 bases respectively, with 11 bases between them. The CDR3 DNA is TGTGCCTGGAGTGAGGGACTTCTGTACAATGAGCAGTTCTTC. Its protein is CAWSEGLLYNEQFF.

This clonotype was observed many times. CDR3 sequence (DNA): TGTGCCAGCAGATCACAGGGGAACGAGCAGTACTTC. It specifies CASRSQGNEQYF. The rearrangement links TRBV11-1 to TRBJ2-7; 7 bases match TRBD1. V gave up 6 bases and J gave up 5 bases; unmatched junction bases: 4. Germline V CDR1 and CDR2: SGHAT, FQDESV (reference sequence). This CDR3 has 12 amino acids.

This clonotype was detected ten times or more. The chain combines TRBV2 with TRBJ2-3; D remains unclear. Trimming shortened V by 8 bases and J by 5 bases, and 17 bases separated the two germline ends. Germline CDR1 is SNHLY and CDR2 is FYNNEI. The CDR3 is made up of 14 amino acids. Here the CDR3 DNA reads TGTGCCAGCTCCCGGAACGCCTGGGAAGATACGCAGTATTTT. Translating gives CASSRNAWEDTQYF.

This clonotype was found many times. The DNA of the CDR3 is TGCGCCAGCAGCTTGGGGAACGTAGCCACCGGGGAGCTGTTTTTT. Translation gives CASSLGNVATGELFF. The rearrangement joins TRBV5-1 to TRBJ2-2; D not resolved. The germline V gene has CDR1 SGHRS and CDR2 YFSETQ. The CDR3 contains 15 residues. V was pared by 0 bases and J by 4 bases, with 10 bases between. Looking up the rest from reference TRBV5-1 and TRBJ2-2 gives the full variable domain: KAGVTQTPRYLIKTRGQQVTLSCSPISGHRSVSWYQQTPGQGLQFLFEYFSETQRNKGNFPGRFSGRQFSNSRSEMNVSTLELGDSALYLCASSLGNVATGELFFGEGSRLTVL.

This clonotype was recorded at least ten times. The chain is built from TRBV12-3 or TRBV12-4 and TRBJ2-2; D gene uncertain. CDR3 length equals 14 residues. Trimming left V 2 bases short and J 1 base short, with 5 bases between. CDR3 sequence (DNA): TGTGCCAGCAGTTTAAGGAGGAACACCGGGGAGCTGTTTTTT. As protein: CASSLRRNTGELFF.

This clonotype was detected ten times or more. CDR3: CASSGLKASYNEQFF. CDR3 nucleotides: TGCGCCAGCAGCGGGTTGAAAGCCTCCTACAATGAGCAGTTCTTC. The chain carries TRBV5-1 and TRBJ2-1; D is ambiguous. This CDR3 has 15 amino acids. Germline CDR1 reads SGHRS; CDR2 reads YFSETQ. Trimming removed 4 bases from V and 0 bases from J, with 11 bases in between.

This clonotype has a count of ten or more. The chain employs TRBV7-9 and TRBJ2-3, with 9 bases fitting TRBD2. This CDR3 has 14 residues. In germline, CDR1 is SEHNR, CDR2 FQNEAQ (reference sequence). J gave up 3 bases and V 7 bases, and 5 bases lay outside the gene matches. This chain's CDR3 is CASTRAGGTDTQYF. CDR3 nucleotides: TGTGCCAGCACCAGAGCGGGGGGAACAGATACGCAGTATTTT.

This clonotype appeared once. The V call is TRBV28, the J call TRBJ2-5; no clear D gene. Trimming left V 4 bases short and J 0 bases short, with 6 bases between. The CDR3 runs 13 residues. CDR1 is MDHEN, CDR2 SYDVKM, per germline. The CDR3 DNA reads as TGTGCCAGCAGTTGGCTCTACCAAGAGACCCAGTACTTC. Amino acid sequence: CASSWLYQETQYF.

In this sample, this clonotype turned up a few times. This may be a read error, as it is one base from a much larger clone. The CDR3 here is CASSFHGGRDYEQYF. The CDR3 DNA reads as TGTGCCAGCAGTTTCCACGGGGGGCGAGACTACGAGCAGTACTTC. This chain connects TRBV28 to TRBJ2-7; maybe TRBD2 (7 bases). The V and J ends lost 3 bases and 3 bases respectively, with 15 bases between them. Germline lookup yields CDR1 MDHEN and CDR2 SYDVKM. CDR3 size: 15 residues. Full variable domain (missing parts from reference TRBV28 and TRBJ2-7): DVKVTQSSRYLVKRTGEKVFLECVQDMDHENMFWYRQDPGLGLRLIYFSYDVKMKEKGDIPEGYSVSREKKERFSLILESASTNQTSMYLCASSFHGGRDYEQYFGPGTRLTVT.

This clonotype was seen ten or more times. The chain joins TRBV12-3 or TRBV12-4 to TRBJ2-2; D may be TRBD1 (6 bases). The CDR3 totals 16 residues. The V end was cut by 3 bases, the J end by 1 base, with 12 bases between. The CDR3 coding sequence is TGTGCCAGCAGTTTTAAAGTAGGGGGGAACACCGGGGAGCTGTTTTTT. Amino acids: CASSFKVGGNTGELFF.

The chain joins TRBV20-1 to TRBJ2-3; D is ambiguous. Trimming removed 0 bases from V and 5 bases from J, with 15 bases in between. This CDR3 is 15 amino acids long. Germline CDR1 and CDR2: DFQATT and SNEGSKA (reference sequence). CDR3 in DNA: TGCAGTGCTAGAGATAGGTTAGCAGGTGTAGATACGCAGTATTTT. Encoded protein: CSARDRLAGVDTQYF.